One sample yielded the 12 T cell receptor beta chains listed below, sequenced in a study of cytomegalovirus exposure and HLA in healthy donors. 13 Jbeta primers and 60 Vbeta primers were used for the PCR. TCRdb's table, derived via immunoSEQ multiplex PCR, lists solely in-frame clones and lacks some. This table has 95,000 to 150,000 clones, 80% appearing once. Sequencing input: PBMCs. These receptors all come from a man aged 25 to 40 in good health and CMV-seropositive.

The chain employs TRBV6-1 and TRBJ2-5; a possible D gene is TRBD2 (6 bases). CDR1 is MNHNS, CDR2 SASEGT, per germline. This CDR3 is built from 15 residues. The V gene lost 6 bases and the J gene lost 4 bases, with 18 bases spanning the gap. The CDR3 protein is CASRPGLFDSETQYF. DNA for the CDR3: TGTGCCAGCAGGCCGGGACTTTTTGATTCAGAGACCCAGTACTTC.

The V gene is TRBV6-5, the J gene TRBJ1-4; unclear D gene. CDR1 and CDR2 (germline): MNHEY, SVGAGI. The CDR3 has 15 residues. Between the trimmed V and J ends, which lost 5 bases and 0 bases, there was a span of 10 bases. In DNA, the CDR3 is TGTGCCAGCAGTGCGCAACTTGCAACTAATGAAAAACTGTTTTTT. Protein product: CASSAQLATNEKLFF.

Here the CDR3 reads CASKGGPNEKLFF. The CDR3 DNA is TGTGCCAGTAAGGGGGGGCCTAATGAAAAACTGTTTTTT. The genes are TRBV19 and TRBJ1-4, with D perhaps matching TRBD1 (6 bases). The germline V and J ends were trimmed by 7 bases and 3 bases, with 9 bases remaining between them. Germline-derived CDR1 and CDR2 are LNHDA and SQIVND (reference sequence). The CDR3 runs 13 residues.

V and J are TRBV29-1 and TRBJ2-1; TRBD2 matches 8 bases. The CDR3 runs to 14 residues. Germline-derived CDR1 and CDR2 are SQVTM and ANQGSEA. V shed 7 bases and J 2 bases; nucleotides not matched to a gene: 7. The DNA of the CDR3 is TGCAGCGGGGCAAGGCGGGGGGCCTACAATGAGCAGTTCTTC. As protein: CSGARRGAYNEQFF.

In this sample, this clone turned up a few times. In DNA, the CDR3 is TGTGCCAGCAGTGACTCGAGTGCGGGGACTGAAGCTTTCTTT. Residues: CASSDSSAGTEAFF. The chain employs TRBV6-4 and TRBJ1-1; D unresolved. The CDR3 is 14 residues long. The germline CDR1 and CDR2 sequences are MRHNA and SNTAGT. Trimming pared 0 bases from V and 5 bases from J, leaving 10 bases between.

The V and J genes are TRBV13 and TRBJ2-2; 9 bases are a match to TRBD1. The CDR3 is 15 amino acids. The ends lost 3 bases at V and 3 bases at J; junction bases unmatched: 2. Germline CDR1 and CDR2: PRHDT and FYEKMQ (reference sequence). This CDR3 reads CASSFGTGHTGELFF. CDR3 coding DNA: TGTGCCAGCAGCTTTGGGACAGGGCACACCGGGGAGCTGTTTTTT.

The DNA of the CDR3 is TGTGCCAGCAGCTTACAGGGGATTCAGCCCCAGCATTTT. Encoded protein: CASSLQGIQPQHF. The chain has TRBV6-1 and TRBJ1-5; 7 bases are shared with TRBD1. The V segment lost 6 bases and the J segment 6 bases; nucleotides outside the gene matches: 5. Per the germline V gene, CDR1 is MNHNS and CDR2 is SASEGT. This CDR3 spans 13 amino acids.

The CDR3 nucleotides are TGCGCCAGCAGCCAAGAACGGCGGGAAAAACTGTTTTTT. It yields the protein CASSQERREKLFF. The V call is TRBV4-1, the J call TRBJ1-4, with D unclear. Germline CDR1 is MGHRA and CDR2 is YSYEKL. CDR3 length: 13 amino acids. V dropped 0 bases and J dropped 8 bases, with 7 bases sitting between them.

The CDR3 region is CASSPRMSGTGIILQYF. CDR3 coding DNA: TGTGCCAGCAGCCCACGTATGTCGGGAACGGGGATTATTCTTCAGTACTTC. This rearrangement joins TRBV9 to TRBJ2-4; TRBD2 is a possible D gene (5 bases). The length of the CDR3 is 17 residues. Germline V gene lookup returns CDR1 SGDLS and CDR2 YYNGEE. Trimming took 4 bases from V and 11 from J, leaving 28 bases between them.

With respect to this clone: This sample includes further DNA sequences coding for the same CDR3. The rearrangement joins TRBV12-5 to TRBJ2-7; maybe TRBD2 (5 bases). This CDR3 is built from 15 residues. Germline assignment: CDR1 LGHNT and CDR2 FRNRAP. Between the trimmed V and J ends, which lost 1 base and 4 bases, there was a span of 14 bases. CDR3 amino acids: CASGLGKTGKYEQYF. The CDR3 DNA is TGTGCTAGTGGTTTGGGGAAGACGGGGAAGTACGAGCAGTACTTC.

V and J are TRBV6-5 and TRBJ1-2; no clear D gene. The V and J ends lost 6 bases and 8 bases respectively, with 16 bases between them. The CDR3 spans 13 residues. Germline V gene sequence: CDR1 MNHEY, CDR2 SVGAGI. The CDR3 coding sequence is TGTGCCAGCAGGGCAGGAAGAGAGGGCGGCTACACCTTC. It codes for CASRAGREGGYTF.

CDR3 nucleotides: TGTGCGACTAGCGGGGGAATCGGGGAGCTGTTTTTT. This gives the protein CATSGGIGELFF. V and J are TRBV7-6 and TRBJ2-2, with 12 bases matching TRBD2. CDR3 length: 12 residues. Looked up from germline, CDR1 is SGHVS and CDR2 is FNYEAQ.